The sequence of this TCR beta chain was determined in a study of blood T cell repertoires in COVID-19. Study context: The study drew acute and convalescent COVID-19 samples from the United States, Italy and Spain. Sample material is recorded as cDNA or gDNA derived from T cells, B-cell-depleted T cells, or PBMCs.

The CDR3 length is 15 residues. Germline V CDR1 and CDR2: MNHEY, SVGEGT. Trimming cost V 0 bases and J 5 bases, with 13 bases left between them. Enrollment of patients from Seattle took place during active infection, with longitudinal follow-up. Per the original data handling: Reference gene primer amplification gave nucleated cell count estimates. Produced via immunoSEQ multiplex PCR; TCRdb's table is partial and in-frame only. The V and J calls and the clone size are those of that table, but D and trimming were determined from the DNA. Of 250,000 to 300,000 clones listed, roughly 90% are singletons.

The origin of this receptor is a young woman with COVID-19, enrolled during active disease. This rearrangement joins TRBV6-2 or TRBV6-3 to TRBJ1-2; the D gene is possibly TRBD1 (5 bases). Sequencing was carried out using peripheral blood. CDR3 DNA sequence: TGTGCCAGCAGTTACTCCGGGGGAGCGGGGTATGGCTACACCTTC. This translates into CASSYSGGAGYGYTF.